This record concerns one T cell receptor beta chain sequence. V lost 2 bases and J lost 4, with 18 bases in between. The CDR3 runs to 17 residues. Germline CDR1 reads MNHEY; CDR2 reads SVGAGI. The data belong to a study of CD8 T cells in Susac syndrome. Random hexamers were used to reverse transcribe the RNA input (roughly 0.5 to 1 ug). TCRdb analysed the immunoSEQ multiplex PCR reads with MiXCR anew, one entry per CDR3 protein. The sample shows about 300,000 distinct CDR3 sequences, over 75% of them seen only once. The V gene is TRBV6-5, the J gene TRBJ2-1, with D perhaps given as TRBD1 or TRBD2 (5 bases each). Sample: CD8+ T cells from PBMCs. The receptor comes from a human donor with multiple sclerosis. CDR3 DNA: TGTGCCAGCAGTTACACCGCTCCCCCCGGGGCATACAATGAGCAGTTCTTC. Amino acids: CASSYTAPPGAYNEQFF.